A single sample gave rise to the 30 T cell receptor beta chains below, sequenced in a study of blood T cell repertoires in COVID-19 (TCRdb year 2020). The protocol used for the library was the immunoSEQ multiplex PCR assay. Entries here come from immuneACCESS through TCRdb and include only in-frame sequences with V and J called. Some clones fail to appear in such tables; in the studies checked, an unresolved V gene covers under half of the shortfall, and the cause of the remainder is unknown. In all, the sample holds some 260,000 clones, and approximately 90% of those were seen once. The ten biggest clones cover around 1.7% of the sample. Sequencing input: PBMCs or T cells enriched from blood (not recorded which). All receptors derive from a man aged 35 to 55 who had recovered from COVID-19.

DNA of the CDR3: TGTGCCAGCAGTCCCGGTACCACAGGGTTGGGTAGCAATCAGCCCCAGCATTTT. Amino acid sequence: CASSPGTTGLGSNQPQHF. The chain carries TRBV6-6 and TRBJ1-5, with TRBD1 as a possible D gene (6 bases). V lost 5 bases, J lost 0 bases, and 20 bases lay in between. This CDR3 contains 18 residues. Per germline, CDR1 MNHNY and CDR2 SVGAGI (reference sequence).

This chain links TRBV3-1 (or the pseudogene TRBV3-2) with TRBJ2-1, with TRBD2 matching 9 bases. Germline CDR1 reads LGHDT; CDR2 reads YNNKEL (reference sequence). With 1 base clipped from V and 9 bases from J, the junction kept 10 bases outside the gene matches. The CDR3 is made up of 16 amino acids. This chain's CDR3 is CASSQGTAGGLAEQFF. The CDR3, as DNA: TGTGCCAGCAGCCAAGGCACAGCGGGAGGTCTAGCTGAGCAGTTCTTC.

J is TRBJ1-1 and V is TRBV6-5; D call uncertain. In germline, CDR1 is MNHEY, CDR2 SVGAGI. The CDR3 is 12 amino acids. V was clipped by 6 bases and J by 1 base, with 6 bases between them. CDR3 in DNA: TGTGCCAGCAGGGGCCCGAACACTGAAGCTTTCTTT. Amino acids: CASRGPNTEAFF.

The chain has TRBV28 and TRBJ2-7, with TRBD1 matching over 7 bases. The V gene's germline CDR1 is MDHEN and CDR2 SYDVKM. V was pared by 4 bases and J by 2 bases, with 8 bases of the junction left unmatched. The CDR3 spans 15 residues. CDR3: CASSSSGTATYEQYF. The CDR3 region has the DNA TGTGCCAGCAGTTCATCCGGGACAGCTACCTACGAGCAGTACTTC.

The CDR3 nucleotides are TGTGCCAGCAGCCCAACGGTGTCGGGTCCGTACAATGAGCAGTTCTTC. Translated: CASSPTVSGPYNEQFF. This rearrangement joins TRBV7-8 to TRBJ2-1; D is uncertain. The CDR3 contains 16 residues. V lost 5 bases and J 4 bases, leaving 18 bases between the germline ends. CDR1 and CDR2 (germline): SGHVS, FQNEAQ.

This chain joins TRBV30 and TRBJ1-2; TRBD1 matches 10 bases. CDR1 is GTSNPN and CDR2 is SVGIG in the germline V gene (reference sequence). V was pared by 4 bases and J by 5 bases, with 7 bases of the junction left unmatched. The CDR3 sequence is 14 residues long. DNA for the CDR3: TGTGCCTGGACGGGACAGGGGCCTTATTATGGCTACACCTTC. Protein: CAWTGQGPYYGYTF.

The chain couples TRBV10-3 to TRBJ2-1, with 10 bases lining up with TRBD2. V lost 7 bases, J lost 6 bases, and 3 bases stayed unmatched. CDR3 size: 13 residues. Germline values: CDR1 ENHRY, CDR2 SYGVKD. The chain's CDR3 is CAIMASGSNEQFF. DNA for the CDR3: TGTGCCATCATGGCTAGCGGGAGCAATGAGCAGTTCTTC.

The rearrangement uses TRBV19 and TRBJ2-1; possibly TRBD2 for D (6 bases). Germline assignment: CDR1 LNHDA and CDR2 SQIVND (reference sequence). Trimming shortened V by 5 bases and J by 6 bases, and 17 bases separated the two germline ends. The CDR3 loop spans 15 amino acids. The CDR3 reads CASSRSGSITNEQFF. Written as DNA, the CDR3 is TGTGCCAGTAGTCGATCCGGGAGTATCACCAATGAGCAGTTCTTC.

The V call is TRBV30, the J call TRBJ2-5, with 11 nucleotides matching TRBD1. The CDR3 covers 12 residues. The V and J ends lost 5 bases and 5 bases, in that order; junction bases with no gene match: 1. CDR1 GTSNPN and CDR2 SVGIG come from the germline V gene (reference sequence). CDR3 region: CAWGQGAETQYF. CDR3 bases: TGTGCCTGGGGACAGGGGGCTGAGACCCAGTACTTC.

This sequence joins TRBV9 and TRBJ2-5; D is unresolved. V dropped 0 bases and J dropped 3 bases, with 6 bases sitting between them. This CDR3 comprises 13 residues. Germline CDR1 and CDR2: SGDLS and YYNGEE. In DNA, the CDR3 is TGTGCCAGCAGCGTAGGACATAAAGAGACCCAGTACTTC. It codes for CASSVGHKETQYF.

CDR3 coding DNA: TGTGCCAGCAGCTCCCCGACCCGGCCCGGGGGGGAACTGTTTTTT. This encodes CASSSPTRPGGELFF. This sequence joins TRBV7-9 and TRBJ1-4, with a possible D match to TRBD1 (5 bases). The CDR3 covers 15 residues. The V gene lost 4 bases and the J gene lost 12 bases, with 21 bases spanning the gap. Germline V lookup: CDR1 SEHNR, CDR2 FQNEAQ (reference sequence).

The chain combines TRBV15 with TRBJ2-7, with a possible D match to TRBD1 (6 bases). The CDR3 runs to 12 residues. Between the trimmed V and J ends, which lost 5 bases and 7 bases, there was a span of 12 bases. The germline V gene encodes CDR1 LNHNV and CDR2 YYDKDF (reference sequence). In DNA, the CDR3 is TGTGCCACCAGCCCCGAGGGGGAGGAGCAGTACTTC. Amino acids: CATSPEGEEQYF.

This chain joins TRBV29-1 and TRBJ1-4, with D tentatively TRBD1 (5 bases). This CDR3 spans 13 amino acids. CDR1 SQVTM and CDR2 ANQGSEA come from the germline V gene. The V end lost 3 bases, the J end lost 5 bases, and 10 bases lay between the germline ends. CDR3 nucleotides: TGCAGCGTTGAGTCTGGGGCCAATGAAAAACTGTTTTTT. Its translation is CSVESGANEKLFF. Full variable domain (rest looked up from reference TRBV29-1 and TRBJ1-4): SAVISQKPSRDICQRGTSLTIQCQVDSQVTMMFWYRQQPGQSLTLIATANQGSEATYESGFVIDKFPISRPNLTFSTLTVSNMSPEDSSIYLCSVESGANEKLFFGSGTQLSVL.

V gene TRBV5-1 combines with J gene TRBJ2-1; TRBD2 aligns across 14 bases. The trim removed 3 bases at V and 5 bases at J, leaving 1 base unmatched. CDR3 length: 15 residues. In germline, CDR1 is SGHRS, CDR2 YFSETQ. The CDR3 reads CASSSGLAGDNEQFF. CDR3 bases: TGCGCCAGCAGCTCGGGACTAGCGGGGGACAATGAGCAGTTCTTC.

The chain employs TRBV5-5 and TRBJ1-1; a possible D gene is TRBD1 (6 bases). The germline CDR1 and CDR2 sequences are SGHKS and YYEKEE (reference sequence). This CDR3 spans 14 amino acids. The V and J ends lost 3 bases and 0 bases respectively, with 9 bases between them. The DNA of the CDR3 is TGTGCCAGCAGCTCCGGACAGCTGAACACTGAAGCTTTCTTT. This gives the protein CASSSGQLNTEAFF.

In its sample, this clone was seen a few times. The gene calls are TRBV10-3 and TRBJ1-1, with D perhaps matching TRBD1 (6 bases). V shed 11 bases and J shed 3 bases, with 19 bases lying between them. Per the germline V gene, CDR1 is ENHRY and CDR2 is SYGVKD. The length of the CDR3 is 14 residues. The CDR3 bases are TGTGCCCACATGAGGGGGGAGGGCGACACTGAAGCTTTCTTT. Protein sequence: CAHMRGEGDTEAFF.

The V and J genes are TRBV30 and TRBJ2-1, with 11 bases fitting TRBD2. CDR1 is GTSNPN and CDR2 is SVGIG in the germline V gene (reference sequence). The CDR3 sequence is 15 residues long. V trimming: 5 bases; J trimming: 4 bases; junction bases outside the gene matches: 7. The CDR3: CAWGGGTSGYNEQFF. For the CDR3, the DNA is TGTGCCTGGGGAGGTGGGACTAGCGGTTACAATGAGCAGTTCTTC.

V and J are TRBV7-6 and TRBJ2-4; TRBD2 agrees at 12 bases. This CDR3 comprises 15 residues. Trimming cost V 2 bases and J 8 bases; bases outside gene matches: 4. Germline CDR1 and CDR2: SGHVS and FNYEAQ. The CDR3: CASSLPLAGGHIQYF. The CDR3 DNA follows: TGTGCCAGCAGCTTACCACTAGCGGGGGGACACATTCAGTACTTC.

V usage is TRBV4-1 and J usage is TRBJ1-2; 7 nucleotides line up with TRBD1. Germline CDR1 MGHRA, CDR2 YSYEKL. The J segment lost 4 bases and the V segment lost 0 bases, leaving 8 bases of the junction unmatched. The CDR3 is 16 residues long. This CDR3 reads CASSQDPTGSFYGYTF. The CDR3 coding sequence is TGCGCCAGCAGCCAAGATCCGACAGGGTCTTTCTATGGCTACACCTTC.

This chain connects TRBV6-2 or TRBV6-3 to TRBJ1-2; D not resolved. V dropped 5 bases and J dropped 2 bases, with 15 bases sitting between them. From germline, CDR1 is MNHEY and CDR2 SVGEGT. The CDR3 contains 15 residues. CDR3 sequence: CASSPLDKLNYGYTF. The CDR3 DNA reads TGTGCCAGCAGTCCCCTTGACAAATTAAACTATGGCTACACCTTC.

The chain links TRBV6-2 or TRBV6-3 to TRBJ2-7; weak D call: TRBD2 (5 bases). This CDR3 comprises 13 residues. Germline V gene lookup returns CDR1 MNHEY and CDR2 SVGEGT. V lost 3 bases, J lost 6 bases, and 12 bases lay in between. The CDR3 DNA reads TGTGCCAGCAGTTATCGGGGTGCGGGCGAGCAGTACTTC. Amino acids: CASSYRGAGEQYF.

This rearrangement joins TRBV29-1 to TRBJ1-2, with 10 bases matching TRBD1. Germline V lookup: CDR1 SQVTM, CDR2 ANQGSEA. The CDR3 has 14 amino acids. The V gene end was trimmed by 0 bases and the J gene end by 8 bases; junction bases not matched to a gene: 6. In DNA form, the CDR3 reads TGCAGCGTTGAAGATCAGACAGGGGGCATGGGCTACACCTTC. It encodes CSVEDQTGGMGYTF. Full variable domain (rest looked up from reference TRBV29-1 and TRBJ1-2): SAVISQKPSRDICQRGTSLTIQCQVDSQVTMMFWYRQQPGQSLTLIATANQGSEATYESGFVIDKFPISRPNLTFSTLTVSNMSPEDSSIYLCSVEDQTGGMGYTFGSGTRLTVV.

The chain combines TRBV27 with TRBJ2-7; possibly TRBD1 for D (6 bases). V was cut by 6 bases and J by 3 bases, with 15 bases left in between. Germline V gene lookup returns CDR1 MNHEY and CDR2 SMNVEV (reference sequence). This CDR3 is 14 amino acids long. CDR3 sequence: CASSRTVNGYEQYF. CDR3 sequence (DNA): TGTGCCAGCAGCCGGACAGTTAACGGCTACGAGCAGTACTTC.

V gene TRBV29-1 combines with J gene TRBJ2-1; 13 bases map to TRBD2. Germline CDR1 is SQVTM and CDR2 is ANQGSEA. The J segment lost 9 bases and the V segment lost 7 bases, leaving 9 bases of the junction unmatched. The CDR3 spans 14 residues. The CDR3 loop is CSASEGLAGPEQFF. The CDR3 bases are TGCAGCGCCTCAGAGGGACTAGCGGGACCTGAGCAGTTCTTC.

The chain employs TRBV20-1 and TRBJ2-5; no clear D gene. The CDR3 contains 10 residues. V was cut by 6 bases and J by 2 bases, with 4 bases left in between. Germline V gene sequence: CDR1 DFQATT, CDR2 SNEGSKA (reference sequence). In DNA form, the CDR3 reads TGCAGTGCGGAGCAAGAGACCCAGTACTTC. This translates into CSAEQETQYF.

The chain carries TRBV9 and TRBJ1-4, with D uncertain. CDR1 SGDLS and CDR2 YYNGEE come from the germline V gene. The CDR3 covers 13 residues. The V gene lost 0 bases and the J gene lost 5 bases, with 5 bases spanning the gap. Here the CDR3 reads CASSVGENEKLFF. CDR3 DNA: TGTGCCAGCAGCGTAGGAGAGAATGAAAAACTGTTTTTT.

As concerns this clone: The sample holds other DNA sequences that translate to the same CDR3. The rearrangement links TRBV15 to TRBJ1-4, with D possibly being TRBD1 (6 bases). V dropped 1 base and J dropped 5 bases, with 8 bases sitting between them. Looked up from germline, CDR1 is LNHNV and CDR2 is YYDKDF (reference sequence). The CDR3 is made up of 14 amino acids. CDR3: CATSRGQGNEKLFF. In DNA form, the CDR3 reads TGTGCCACCAGCAGAGGGCAGGGGAATGAAAAACTGTTTTTT.

The chain is built from TRBV27 and TRBJ1-4, with D unresolved. The germline CDR1 and CDR2 sequences are MNHEY and SMNVEV (reference sequence). This CDR3 contains 12 residues. V lost 7 bases and J lost 4, with 7 bases in between. Here the CDR3 DNA reads TGTGCCAGCAACACAAGTAATGAAAAACTGTTTTTT. It codes for CASNTSNEKLFF.

This chain uses TRBV18 with TRBJ1-1; 7 nucleotides align to TRBD1. V gave up 6 bases and J gave up 4 bases; unmatched junction bases: 11. CDR1 and CDR2 (germline): KGHSH, LQKENI. The CDR3 has 15 amino acids. CDR3 sequence reads: CASSQQGVWGTEAFF. DNA of the CDR3: TGTGCCAGCTCGCAGCAGGGGGTCTGGGGCACTGAAGCTTTCTTT.

Details on this clone: An end of the junction does not agree with germline; a read error may underlie this. This chain connects TRBV25-1 to TRBJ1-6; 9 nucleotides agree with TRBD1. The length of the CDR3 is 18 residues. Germline values: CDR1 MGHDK, CDR2 SYGVNS. The CDR3 loop reads CASSVGPDRGYYNSLLHF. The CDR3 DNA is TGTGCCAGCAGTGTTGGACCCGACAGGGGGTATTATAATTCACTCCTCCACTTT.